This TCR beta chain comes out of a study of PD-L1 blockade in urothelial cancer. For this clone: Its antigen is currently unknown.

Measured with immunoSEQ multiplex PCR; TCRdb has only the in-frame clones, and not every one. The table shows some 29,000 clones, with around 87% occurring only once. Study observations and caveats: Durable-benefit patients had greater expansion of tumor-associated blood clones at 3 weeks.

With 9 bases clipped from V and 5 bases from J, the junction kept 2 bases outside the gene matches. Germline V gene sequence: CDR1 SNHLY, CDR2 FYNNEI. This CDR3 has 14 amino acids. The chain joins TRBV2 to TRBJ2-3; 16 bases are a match to TRBD2. This clonotype originated in a middle-aged man with urothelial cancer. The sequences come from PBMCs, collected around atezolizumab (anti-PD-L1) treatment. The CDR3 spells CARGTSGGGDTQYF. As DNA, the CDR3 is TGTGCCAGAGGGACTAGCGGGGGGGGAGATACGCAGTATTTT.